This TCR beta chain is drawn from a study of T-cell reconstitution after alpha-beta-depleted transplantation in children. This clonotype was seen many times. No antigen is known for it. Study-wide findings and caveats: After transplant, at about two months, alpha-beta T cells were reportedly derived from several hundred expanded graft clones. T cells produced anew were the main source of T-cell counts and diversity one year after transplant. Diversity of TCRbeta at day 60 was high in some patients, arising from surviving recipient T cells and thymic progenitors.

Germline V gives CDR1 ENHRY, CDR2 SYGVKD. CDR3 length: 14 residues. V gave up 7 bases and J gave up 4 bases; unmatched junction bases: 4. During its preparation, the TCRbeta library received unique molecular identifiers. One entry per CDR3 protein results from TCRdb running MiXCR on the PCR reads. The sample holds roughly 100,000 distinct CDR3 sequences, 4.5% to 7.5% seen once. This TCR was sampled from a female patient aged 2-10 years who had a stem cell transplant for Fanconi anemia, so the T cells may come from the graft donor. J is TRBJ2-3 and V is TRBV10-3; 11 bases match TRBD2. This sample comprised PBMCs, mostly from graft donor cells, obtained 60 days after TCRalphabeta/CD19-depleted stem cell transplant. CDR3 protein: CAIKASGGPDTQYF. In DNA form, the CDR3 reads TGTGCCATCAAGGCTAGCGGGGGGCCAGATACGCAGTATTTT.